This passage covers 27 T cell receptor beta chains from one sample sequenced in a study of blood T cell repertoires in COVID-19. Repertoires were generated with immunoSEQ multiplex PCR, while TCRdb's copy carries only in-frame clones and drops some. Among approximately 400,000 clones, approximately 90% were seen once, and the ten largest hold roughly 0.86%. Sequencing used PBMCs or T cells enriched from blood (not recorded which). These receptors were obtained from a woman aged 40 to 49 who had been exposed to COVID-19.

On this clone itself: A read error may produce the germline difference seen at one junction end. The chain carries TRBV7-6 and TRBJ1-2, with D possibly being TRBD1 (5 bases). The V gene's germline CDR1 is SGHVS and CDR2 FNYEAQ. This CDR3 comprises 15 residues. The CDR3 sequence: CASSLSTATKYGYTF. CDR3 DNA: TGTGCCAGCAGCTTATCGACAGCCACTAAGTATGGCTACACCTTC.

This sequence joins TRBV7-2 and TRBJ1-1; 10 nucleotides match TRBD1. CDR3 length: 13 residues. The V segment lost 5 bases and the J segment 11 bases; nucleotides outside the gene matches: 8. The germline V gene encodes CDR1 SGHTA and CDR2 FQGNSA. In DNA form, the CDR3 reads TGTGCCAGCAGCCCAGGGGACAGGGGCGAGGCTTTCTTT. This gives the protein CASSPGDRGEAFF.

The rearrangement links TRBV11-3 to TRBJ2-7; D gene uncertain. V lost 4 bases to trimming and J lost 5 bases, with 18 bases between them. The CDR3 is 15 amino acids. The V gene's germline CDR1 is SGHNT and CDR2 YENEEA. Written as DNA, the CDR3 is TGTGCCAGCAGCTCTCCGGTTTGGGCCCAGGACGAGCAGTACTTC. Translating gives CASSSPVWAQDEQYF.

The chain employs TRBV5-8 and TRBJ2-6; D unclear. Deletions cut 4 bases from V and 2 bases from J, with 13 bases between. Germline-derived CDR1 and CDR2 are SGHTS and YDEGEE. The CDR3 is made up of 16 amino acids. The CDR3 reads CASSRGILAGANVLTF. DNA of the CDR3: TGTGCCAGCAGCCGAGGCATCCTGGCTGGGGCCAACGTCCTGACTTTC.

The V and J genes are TRBV5-4 and TRBJ1-6; 9 bases are a match to TRBD1. V was pared by 0 bases and J by 9 bases, with 4 bases of the junction left unmatched. CDR3 length: 15 amino acids. Germline V gene lookup returns CDR1 SGHNT and CDR2 YYREEE (reference sequence). The CDR3 nucleotides read TGTGCCAGCAGCTTGGCCACAGGGGGCTCTTCACCCCTCCACTTT. Its protein product is CASSLATGGSSPLHF.

This sequence joins TRBV19 and TRBJ2-7; 7 bases fit TRBD1. Unmatched junction bases numbered 11, after V lost 7 bases and J lost 2 bases. The CDR3 consists of 15 residues. Per germline, CDR1 LNHDA and CDR2 SQIVND (reference sequence). The CDR3 sequence: CASTRTGTATYEQYF. In DNA form, the CDR3 reads TGTGCCAGTACCCGGACCGGGACAGCGACCTACGAGCAGTACTTC. Full variable domain (outside the CDR3, taken from reference TRBV19 and TRBJ2-7): DGGITQSPKYLFRKEGQNVTLSCEQNLNHDAMYWYRQDPGQGLRLIYYSQIVNDFQKGDIAEGYSVSREKKESFPLTVTSAQKNPTAFYLCASTRTGTATYEQYFGPGTRLTVT.

The chain links TRBV4-3 to TRBJ2-1, with 12 positions matching TRBD2. Germline V gene sequence: CDR1 LGHNA, CDR2 YSLEER. Trimming took 1 base from V and 3 from J; bases not matched to a gene: 4. This CDR3 comprises 17 residues. The CDR3 bases are TGCGCCAGCAGCCAAGTTACTAGCGGGAGGAACTACAATGAGCAGTTCTTC. Translation gives CASSQVTSGRNYNEQFF.

This clone was counted a single time. The chain employs TRBV9 and TRBJ2-5; the D is unclear. Germline lookup yields CDR1 SGDLS and CDR2 YYNGEE. The CDR3 is made up of 13 amino acids. V lost 3 bases, J lost 1 base, and 7 bases lay in between. CDR3 bases: TGTGCCAGCAGCGGGGCGAGCCAAGAGACCCAGTACTTC. Translating gives CASSGASQETQYF.

The chain couples TRBV6-2 or TRBV6-3 to TRBJ1-2; possible D gene TRBD1, 6 bases. The germline V and J ends were trimmed by 0 bases and 2 bases, with 7 bases remaining between them. The germline V gene encodes CDR1 MNHEY and CDR2 SVGEGT. The length of the CDR3 is 14 residues. The CDR3: CASSYSGTNYGYTF. As DNA, the CDR3 is TGTGCCAGCAGTTACTCCGGGACAAACTATGGCTACACCTTC.

This clone showed up many times. This rearrangement joins TRBV5-1 to TRBJ1-2; TRBD1 aligns across 8 bases. CDR3 length: 14 amino acids. CDR1 is SGHRS and CDR2 is YFSETQ in the germline V gene. J lost 8 bases, V lost 0 bases, and 6 bases had no gene match. This CDR3 is CASSLAGTGGGYTF. CDR3 sequence (DNA): TGCGCCAGCAGCTTGGCCGGAACAGGGGGAGGCTACACCTTC.

This clone was seen a few times. The chain couples TRBV28 to TRBJ1-5, with a tentative D call TRBD1 (5 bases). The V gene's germline CDR1 is MDHEN and CDR2 SYDVKM. V dropped 6 bases and J dropped 6 bases, with 15 bases sitting between them. The CDR3 covers 14 residues. The DNA of the CDR3 is TGTGCCAGCAGCGGGGGAGGGATCGGTCAGCCCCAGCATTTT. Translating gives CASSGGGIGQPQHF.

V gene TRBV7-9 combines with J gene TRBJ1-1, with D tentatively TRBD1 (5 bases). The CDR3 consists of 12 residues. Germline CDR1 and CDR2: SEHNR and FQNEAQ (reference sequence). Trimming pared 1 base from V and 8 bases from J, leaving 8 bases between. The CDR3 reads CASSLVGGEAFF. The CDR3 DNA reads TGTGCCAGCAGCTTAGTGGGGGGAGAAGCTTTCTTT.

The chain is built from TRBV27 and TRBJ2-3; D is perhaps TRBD2 (5 bases). Germline lookup yields CDR1 MNHEY and CDR2 SMNVEV (reference sequence). The CDR3 loop spans 16 amino acids. The V end was cut by 5 bases, the J end by 5 bases, with 20 bases between. Here the CDR3 DNA reads TGTGCCAGCAGTCGCGAGGGTGGTAGTTGGATAGATACGCAGTATTTT. Its translation: CASSREGGSWIDTQYF.

Written as DNA, the CDR3 is TGTGCCAGTAGTGTCCAGCGCACAGGAAGCTATGGCTACACCTTC. The encoded protein is CASSVQRTGSYGYTF. The chain is built from TRBV19 and TRBJ1-2; D might be TRBD1 (5 bases). Per germline, CDR1 LNHDA and CDR2 SQIVND (reference sequence). V was cut by 5 bases and J by 4 bases, with 17 bases left in between. The length of the CDR3 is 15 residues.

The genes are TRBV11-3 and TRBJ2-7; no clear D. CDR1 is SGHNT and CDR2 is YENEEA in the germline V gene. V dropped 0 bases and J dropped 4 bases, with 7 bases sitting between them. This CDR3 has 13 amino acids. CDR3 sequence reads: CASSLDPGYEQYF. In nucleotides, the CDR3 is TGTGCCAGCAGCTTAGATCCCGGTTACGAGCAGTACTTC.

The chain employs TRBV6-5 and TRBJ1-5; D is perhaps TRBD1 (6 bases). Trimming removed 6 bases at V and 6 bases at J, with 12 bases between. The CDR3 length is 13 residues. CDR1 and CDR2 from the germline V gene are MNHEY and SVGAGI. This chain's CDR3 is CASRATGIQPQHF. The CDR3 bases are TGTGCCAGCAGAGCTACAGGGATTCAGCCCCAGCATTTT.

The chain combines TRBV11-2 with TRBJ1-1; a possible D gene is TRBD1 (5 bases). The CDR3 has 14 residues. Germline CDR1 SGHAT, CDR2 FQNNGV. V was pared by 5 bases and J by 5 bases, with 15 bases between. CDR3 DNA sequence: TGTGCCAGCAGCCCCGTGGGGGGAGGAACTGAAGCTTTCTTT. The encoded protein is CASSPVGGGTEAFF.

This sequence joins TRBV7-3 and TRBJ2-1; D may be TRBD2 (5 bases). Per germline, CDR1 SGHTA and CDR2 FQGTGA. The CDR3 is 18 residues long. Trimming removed 5 bases from V and 3 bases from J, with 23 bases in between. DNA of the CDR3: TGTGCCAGCAGCCCCCCAAGACTACCCCTGTTGGGCTACAATGAGCAGTTCTTC. Its protein is CASSPPRLPLLGYNEQFF. The variable domain in full, completed from reference TRBV7-3 and TRBJ2-1, reads GAGVSQTPSNKVTEKGKYVELRCDPISGHTALYWYRQSLGQGPEFLIYFQGTGAADDSGLPNDRFFAVRPEGSVSTLKIQRTERGDSAVYLCASSPPRLPLLGYNEQFFGPGTRLTVL.

The V and J genes are TRBV10-2 and TRBJ2-6, with 12 bases lining up with TRBD1. Germline V gives CDR1 WSHSY, CDR2 SAAADI. The CDR3 consists of 17 residues. With V trimmed by 9 bases and J by 2 bases, 8 bases remained unmatched. In DNA form, the CDR3 reads TGCGCCAGTGTTGCCGGGACAGGGGGCGCTGGGGCCAACGTCCTGACTTTC. Its translation: CASVAGTGGAGANVLTF.

This rearrangement joins TRBV30 to TRBJ2-1; no reliable D call. Germline CDR1 reads GTSNPN; CDR2 reads SVGIG (reference sequence). The V gene lost 3 bases and the J gene lost 1 base, with 7 bases spanning the gap. This CDR3 spans 13 amino acids. CDR3 bases: TGTGCCTGGAGGATCGGGTCCTACAATGAGCAGTTCTTC. Translation gives CAWRIGSYNEQFF.

The rearrangement uses TRBV6-5 and TRBJ1-1; D not resolved. This CDR3 comprises 13 residues. Trimming stripped 6 bases from V and 0 bases from J, with 8 bases between. Germline V lookup: CDR1 MNHEY, CDR2 SVGAGI. CDR3 sequence (DNA): TGTGCCAGCAGCAAAATTTTGAACACTGAAGCTTTCTTT. Translation: CASSKILNTEAFF.

V is TRBV4-3 and J is TRBJ1-2; the D is unclear. With 0 bases removed from V and 2 bases from J, the gap between germline ends came to 4 bases. The CDR3 length is 13 residues. CDR1 and CDR2 from the germline V gene are LGHNA and YSLEER. CDR3 sequence: CASSQDQNYGYTF. CDR3 in DNA: TGCGCCAGCAGCCAAGATCAGAACTATGGCTACACCTTC.

The CDR3 spells CASSPQGAAWYGYTF. In DNA, the CDR3 is TGTGCCAGCAGCCCCCAGGGGGCAGCGTGGTATGGCTACACCTTC. This chain uses TRBV7-9 with TRBJ1-2, with 8 bases fitting TRBD1. The junction had 10 bases not matched to a gene; V was cut back by 5 bases and J by 5 bases. Germline CDR1 reads SEHNR; CDR2 reads FQNEAQ (reference sequence). The CDR3 covers 15 residues.

The J gene is TRBJ1-2, the V gene TRBV5-1; tentatively, D is TRBD1 (6 bases). Trimming pared 2 bases from V and 6 bases from J, leaving 11 bases between. There are 13 residues in the CDR3. CDR1 and CDR2 (germline): SGHRS, YFSETQ. CDR3 loop: CASSFEGVDGYTF. The CDR3 DNA reads as TGCGCCAGCAGCTTTGAGGGGGTCGATGGCTACACCTTC.

The sample holds a few counts of this clone. The rearrangement uses TRBV5-6 and TRBJ1-1; D is uncertain. This CDR3 spans 15 amino acids. Trimming left V 1 base short and J 1 base short, with 11 bases between. CDR1 is SGHDT, CDR2 YYEEEE, per germline. As DNA, the CDR3 is TGTGCCAGCAGCTTGTCGGAGGCTGAGAACACTGAAGCTTTCTTT. Amino acid sequence: CASSLSEAENTEAFF.

V gene TRBV29-1 combines with J gene TRBJ1-2; D not resolved. Germline V gene data show CDR1 as SQVTM and CDR2 as ANQGSEA. V lost 5 bases to trimming and J lost 2 bases, with 12 bases between them. The CDR3 spans 13 residues. This CDR3 reads CSVSGSPNYGYTF. CDR3 nucleotide sequence: TGCAGCGTTAGCGGGAGCCCGAACTATGGCTACACCTTC.

This chain joins TRBV2 and TRBJ1-4; 7 nucleotides align to TRBD1. The V segment lost 4 bases and the J segment 7 bases; nucleotides outside the gene matches: 6. The CDR3 totals 14 residues. The germline CDR1 and CDR2 sequences are SNHLY and FYNNEI. CDR3 sequence reads: CASSVGGVTEKLFF. The CDR3 coding sequence is TGTGCCAGCAGTGTAGGGGGCGTCACTGAAAAACTGTTTTTT.